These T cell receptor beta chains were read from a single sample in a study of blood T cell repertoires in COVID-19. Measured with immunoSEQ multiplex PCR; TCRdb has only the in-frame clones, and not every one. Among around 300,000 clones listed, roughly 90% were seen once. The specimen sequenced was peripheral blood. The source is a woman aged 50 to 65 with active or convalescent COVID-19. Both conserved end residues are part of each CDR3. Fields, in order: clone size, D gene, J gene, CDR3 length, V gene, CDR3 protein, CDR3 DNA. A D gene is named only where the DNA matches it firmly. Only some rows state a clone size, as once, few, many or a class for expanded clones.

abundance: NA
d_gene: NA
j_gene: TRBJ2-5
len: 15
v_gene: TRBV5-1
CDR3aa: CASSLQTGRQETQYF
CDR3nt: TGCGCCAGCAGCCTCCAGACAGGGAGGCAAGAGACCCAGTACTTC

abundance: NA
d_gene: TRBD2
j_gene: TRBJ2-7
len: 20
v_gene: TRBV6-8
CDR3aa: CASSYISARERGGPAYEQYF
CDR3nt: TGTGCCAGCAGTTATATATCCGCCCGGGAGCGGGGGGGCCCAGCATACGAGCAGTACTTC

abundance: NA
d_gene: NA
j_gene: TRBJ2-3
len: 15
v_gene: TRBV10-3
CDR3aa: CAISEPGGEADTQYF
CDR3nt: TGTGCCATCAGTGAACCTGGAGGGGAAGCAGATACGCAGTATTTT

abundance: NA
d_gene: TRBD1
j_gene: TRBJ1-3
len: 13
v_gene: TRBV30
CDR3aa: CACTGTGRNTIYF
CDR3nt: TGTGCCTGCACCGGGACAGGGAGAAACACCATATATTTT

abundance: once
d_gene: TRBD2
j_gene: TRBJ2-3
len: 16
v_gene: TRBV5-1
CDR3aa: CASTPPRAGGPYTQYF
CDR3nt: TGCGCCAGCACTCCCCCCCGAGCGGGAGGGCCTTATACGCAGTATTTT

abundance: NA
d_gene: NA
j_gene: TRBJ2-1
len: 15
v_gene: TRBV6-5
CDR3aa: CASSLSGFSYNEQFF
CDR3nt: TGTGCCAGCAGCCTTTCAGGTTTCTCCTACAATGAGCAGTTCTTC

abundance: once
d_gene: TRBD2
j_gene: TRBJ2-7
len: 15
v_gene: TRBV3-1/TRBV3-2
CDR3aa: CASSLLGVAGGKQYF
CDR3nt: TGTGCCAGCAGCCTCCTGGGCGTTGCGGGGGGGAAACAGTACTTC

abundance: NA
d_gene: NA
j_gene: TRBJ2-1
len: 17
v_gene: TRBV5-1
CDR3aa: CASTSWETGSSYNEQFF
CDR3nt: TGCGCCAGCACCTCCTGGGAAACGGGAAGCTCCTACAATGAGCAGTTCTTC

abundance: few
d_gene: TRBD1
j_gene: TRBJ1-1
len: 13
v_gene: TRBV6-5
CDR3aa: CASRTGSNTEAFF
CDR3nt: TGTGCCAGCAGGACAGGGTCTAACACTGAAGCTTTCTTT

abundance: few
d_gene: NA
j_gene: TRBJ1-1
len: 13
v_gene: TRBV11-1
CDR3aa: CASSLARGFEAFF
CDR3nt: TGTGCCAGCAGCTTAGCGCGAGGGTTTGAAGCTTTCTTT

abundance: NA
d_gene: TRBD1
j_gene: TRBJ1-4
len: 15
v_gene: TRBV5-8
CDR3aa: CASSEGTATNEKLFF
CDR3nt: TGTGCCAGCAGCGAGGGGACAGCAACTAATGAAAAACTGTTTTTT

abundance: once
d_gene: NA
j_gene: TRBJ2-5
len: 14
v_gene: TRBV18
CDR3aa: CASSPQEAAETQYF
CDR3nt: TGTGCCAGCTCACCACAGGAGGCGGCGGAGACCCAGTACTTC

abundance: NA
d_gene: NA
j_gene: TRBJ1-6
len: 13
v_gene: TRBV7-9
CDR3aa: CASSLGALSPLHF
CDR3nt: TGTGCCAGCAGCTTAGGAGCTCTTTCACCCCTCCACTTT

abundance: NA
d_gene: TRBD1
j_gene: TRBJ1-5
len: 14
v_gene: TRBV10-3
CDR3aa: CAISGTGGIQPQHF
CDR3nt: TGTGCCATCAGTGGGACAGGGGGCATTCAGCCCCAGCATTTT

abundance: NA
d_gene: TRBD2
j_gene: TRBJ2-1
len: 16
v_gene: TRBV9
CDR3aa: CASSATGSGQFNEQFF
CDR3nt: TGTGCCAGCAGCGCCACTGGTAGCGGGCAATTCAATGAGCAGTTCTTC